This T cell receptor beta chain came from a study of CD8+ T cells in alopecia areata. On the study more broadly: Treated patients received oral tofacitinib, 5 to 10 mg twice daily. Whole-study results and caveats: The study found higher clonality in lesional than normal scalp, especially in alopecia totalis/universalis. Many expanded lesional clones persisted in scalp and blood during tofacitinib.

The sample's treatment: oral pan-JAK inhibitor, 5-10 mg twice daily. RNA was isolated and reverse transcribed to cDNA, the sequencing template. The data were produced by immunoSEQ multiplex PCR, yet TCRdb's version contains in-frame clones alone and is incomplete. In the table there are about 120,000 clones, 50% to 55% of which are singletons. CDR3 size: 11 residues. Trimming took 4 bases from V and 4 from J, leaving 2 bases between them. The germline gives CDR1 MGHRA, CDR2 YSYEKL. With respect to this clone: The target antigen is unknown.

V usage is TRBV4-1 and J usage is TRBJ1-3, with D hard to call. This receptor was obtained from a human donor with alopecia areata. Sequenced material: CD4+ T cells sorted from blood, taken at week 4, from a patient treated with tofacitinib. The CDR3 sequence is CASSPGNTIYF. CDR3 sequence (DNA): TGCGCCAGCAGCCCAGGAAACACCATATATTTT.